This T cell receptor (beta chain) was sequenced during a study of ipilimumab plus nivolumab after autologous stem cell transplantation (dated by TCRdb to the early 2020s). Study-level background: The median number of doses received by trial patients was four to six for ipilimumab and roughly eight for nivolumab. The intent-to-treat population of the trial consisted of about 34 patients. Primary refractory and relapsed disease were included in the DLBCL cohort, with 18-month progression-free survival of about 86% and 27%, respectively. Patients in the trial were undergoing autologous transplant and had high-risk diffuse large B cell lymphoma, mature T cell lymphoma, or multiple myeloma.

Clipping removes 0 bases from V and 3 bases from J, with 1 as the unmatched junction base count. The germline V gene gives CDR1 as SGHDN and CDR2 as FVKESK. From the cysteine through the phenylalanine, the CDR3 covers 15 amino acids. Here the CDR3 DNA is all that survives: 45 bases in frame from base 1. General findings and caveats noted by the study authors: The authors concluded that, as post-transplant consolidation, combined checkpoint inhibition appeared tolerable. The authors stated that profiles of the T cell receptor repertoire, regulatory T cell phenotype and gut microbiota provided a biologic rationale for studying this approach further.

Ipilimumab was given at 1 mg/kg intravenously on day 1 of selected weeks, and checkpoint therapy started 14 to 28 days after autologous transplant. Patients received nivolumab at 3 mg/kg intravenously on day 1 of weeks 1, 4, 7, 10, and every two weeks through week 26. The study was a Phase Ib clinical trial testing combined checkpoint inhibition with ipilimumab and nivolumab as consolidation after autologous stem cell transplantation. The library was produced with the immunoSEQ multiplex PCR assay. In TCRdb, the immuneACCESS table is reduced to in-frame sequences with V and J assigned. These tables do not hold every clone; where another copy was compared, an unresolved V gene accounts for under half, and the others remain unexplained. A total of roughly 11,000 clones appear in this sample, 69% of them only once. Over 25% of the sample is in the top ten clones. Comments on this clone: Its recognized antigen is unknown. Nothing much larger sits one base from this clone, and base qualities are not available.

The V and J genes are TRBV14 and TRBJ2-7, and 11 junctional nucleotides match TRBD2. The source is a male donor with diffuse large B-cell lymphoma. The material sequenced was PBMCs, taken in a trial of ipilimumab plus nivolumab as post-transplant consolidation. The nucleotides read TGTGCCAGCAGCCAAGAGACTAGCGGGATCTACGAGCAGTACTTC. This gives the protein CASSQETSGIYEQYF.